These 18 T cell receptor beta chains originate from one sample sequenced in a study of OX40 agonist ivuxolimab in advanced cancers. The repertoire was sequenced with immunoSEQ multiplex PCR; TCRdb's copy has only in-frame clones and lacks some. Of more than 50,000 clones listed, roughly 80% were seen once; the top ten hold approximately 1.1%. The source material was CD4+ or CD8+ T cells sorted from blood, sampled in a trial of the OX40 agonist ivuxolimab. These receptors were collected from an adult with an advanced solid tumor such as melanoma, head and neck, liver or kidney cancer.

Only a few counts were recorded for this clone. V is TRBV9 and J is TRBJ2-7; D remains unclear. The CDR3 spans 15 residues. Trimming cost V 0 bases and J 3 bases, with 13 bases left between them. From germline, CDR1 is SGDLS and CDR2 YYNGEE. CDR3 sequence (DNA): TGTGCCAGCAGCGTAGCTGCCAATCCCTTCTACGAGCAGTACTTC. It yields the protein CASSVAANPFYEQYF.

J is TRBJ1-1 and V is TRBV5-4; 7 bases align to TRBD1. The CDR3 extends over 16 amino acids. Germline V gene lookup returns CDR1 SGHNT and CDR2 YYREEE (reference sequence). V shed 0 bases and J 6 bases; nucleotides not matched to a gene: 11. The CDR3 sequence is CASSLGGTAGEAEAFF. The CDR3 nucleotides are TGTGCCAGCAGCTTGGGGGGGACAGCCGGGGAGGCTGAAGCTTTCTTT.

The CDR3 protein is CASSPQREASNTGELFF. The CDR3 region has the DNA TGTGCCAGCTCACCACAAAGGGAGGCATCGAACACCGGGGAGCTGTTTTTT. This chain connects TRBV18 to TRBJ2-2, with D maybe TRBD2 (6 bases). Germline CDR1 KGHSH, CDR2 LQKENI. V gave up 1 base and J gave up 0 bases, with 12 bases separating them. This CDR3 has 17 amino acids. Full variable domain (rest looked up from reference TRBV18 and TRBJ2-2): NAGVMQNPRHLVRRRGQEARLRCSPMKGHSHVYWYRQLPEEGLKFMVYLQKENIIDESGMPKERFSAEFPKEGPSILRIQQVVRGDSAAYFCASSPQREASNTGELFFGEGSRLTVL.

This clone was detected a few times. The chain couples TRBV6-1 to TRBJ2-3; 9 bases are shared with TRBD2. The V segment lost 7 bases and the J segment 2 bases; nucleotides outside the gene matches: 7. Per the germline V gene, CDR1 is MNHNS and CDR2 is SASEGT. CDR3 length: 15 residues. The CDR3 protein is CASKPPGLATDTQYF. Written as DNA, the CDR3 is TGTGCCAGCAAACCTCCGGGACTAGCCACAGATACGCAGTATTTT.

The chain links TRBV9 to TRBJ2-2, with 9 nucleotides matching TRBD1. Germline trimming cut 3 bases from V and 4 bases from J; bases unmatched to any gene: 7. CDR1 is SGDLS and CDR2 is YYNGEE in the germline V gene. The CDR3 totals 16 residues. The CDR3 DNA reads TGTGCCAGCAGCGAAACAGGGGGCTTAGGCACCGGGGAGCTGTTTTTT. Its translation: CASSETGGLGTGELFF.

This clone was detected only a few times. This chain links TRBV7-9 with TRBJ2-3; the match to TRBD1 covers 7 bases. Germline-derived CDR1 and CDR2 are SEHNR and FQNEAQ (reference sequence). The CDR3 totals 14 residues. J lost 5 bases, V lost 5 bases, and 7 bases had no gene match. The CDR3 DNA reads TGTGCCAGCAGCCTGACAGGGTCGGGAGATACGCAGTATTTT. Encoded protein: CASSLTGSGDTQYF.

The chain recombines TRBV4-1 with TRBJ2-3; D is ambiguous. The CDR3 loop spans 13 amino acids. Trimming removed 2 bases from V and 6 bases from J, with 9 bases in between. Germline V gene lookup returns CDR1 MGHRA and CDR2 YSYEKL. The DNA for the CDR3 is TGCGCCAGCAGCCAAAGCCTGGGGGATACGCAGTATTTT. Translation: CASSQSLGDTQYF.

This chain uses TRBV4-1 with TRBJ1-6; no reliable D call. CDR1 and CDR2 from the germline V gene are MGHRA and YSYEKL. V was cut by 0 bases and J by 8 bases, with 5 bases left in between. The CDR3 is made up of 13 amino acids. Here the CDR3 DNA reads TGCGCCAGCAGCCAAGATGAAGATTCACCCCTCCACTTT. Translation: CASSQDEDSPLHF.

CDR3 nucleotides: TGTGCCAGCACCGAGGGTGGGGGGGCCAACGTCCTGACTTTC. It yields the protein CASTEGGGANVLTF. V and J are TRBV6-5 and TRBJ2-6, with D perhaps matching TRBD2 (5 bases). The CDR3 runs 14 residues. Germline CDR1 and CDR2: MNHEY and SVGAGI. Trimming pared 7 bases from V and 4 bases from J, leaving 11 bases between.

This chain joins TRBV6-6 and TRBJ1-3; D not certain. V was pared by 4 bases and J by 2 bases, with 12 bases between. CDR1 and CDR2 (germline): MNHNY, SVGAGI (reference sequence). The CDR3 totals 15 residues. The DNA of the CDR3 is TGTGCCAGCAGTTTTCGGGGTTCGACTGGAAACACCATATATTTT. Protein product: CASSFRGSTGNTIYF.

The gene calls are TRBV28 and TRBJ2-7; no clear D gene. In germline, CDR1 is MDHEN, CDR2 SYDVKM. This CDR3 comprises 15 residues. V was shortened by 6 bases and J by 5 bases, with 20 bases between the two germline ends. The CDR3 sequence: CASRPIVIKGNEQYF. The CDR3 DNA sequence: TGTGCCAGCAGACCCATCGTTATTAAGGGCAACGAGCAGTACTTC.

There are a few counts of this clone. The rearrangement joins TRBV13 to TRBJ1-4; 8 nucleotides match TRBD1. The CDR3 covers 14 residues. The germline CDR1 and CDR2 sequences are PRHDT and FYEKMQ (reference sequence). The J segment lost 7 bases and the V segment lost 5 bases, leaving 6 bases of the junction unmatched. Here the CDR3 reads CASSRTGMGEKLFF. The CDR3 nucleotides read TGTGCCAGCAGCCGGACAGGGATGGGTGAAAAACTGTTTTTT.

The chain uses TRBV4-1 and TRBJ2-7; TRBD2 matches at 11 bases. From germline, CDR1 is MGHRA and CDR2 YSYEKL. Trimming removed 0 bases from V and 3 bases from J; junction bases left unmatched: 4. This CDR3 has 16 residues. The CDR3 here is CASSQETSGSFYEQYF. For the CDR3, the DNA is TGCGCCAGCAGCCAAGAAACTAGCGGGAGTTTCTACGAGCAGTACTTC.

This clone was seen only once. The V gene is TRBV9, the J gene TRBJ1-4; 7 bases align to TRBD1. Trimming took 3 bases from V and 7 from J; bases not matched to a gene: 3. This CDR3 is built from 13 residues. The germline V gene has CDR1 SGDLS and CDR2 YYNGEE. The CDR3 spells CASSAGTVEKLFF. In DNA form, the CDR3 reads TGTGCCAGCAGCGCAGGGACAGTTGAAAAACTGTTTTTT.

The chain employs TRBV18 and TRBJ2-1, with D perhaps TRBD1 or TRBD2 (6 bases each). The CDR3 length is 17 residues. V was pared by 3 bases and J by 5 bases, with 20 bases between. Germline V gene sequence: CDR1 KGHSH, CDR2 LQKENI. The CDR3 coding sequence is TGTGCCAGCTCACCGAACACGGGGGACAATAGGAACAATGAGCAGTTCTTC. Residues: CASSPNTGDNRNNEQFF.

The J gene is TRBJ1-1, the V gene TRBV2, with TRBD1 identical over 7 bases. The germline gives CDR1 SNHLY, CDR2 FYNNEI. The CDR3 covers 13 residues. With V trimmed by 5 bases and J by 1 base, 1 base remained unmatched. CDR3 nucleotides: TGTGCCAGCAGTCGGGACAGGAACACTGAAGCTTTCTTT. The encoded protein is CASSRDRNTEAFF. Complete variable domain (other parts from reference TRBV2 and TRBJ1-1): EPEVTQTPSHQVTQMGQEVILRCVPISNHLYFYWYRQILGQKVEFLVSFYNNEISEKSEIFDDQFSVERPDGSNFTLKIRSTKLEDSAMYFCASSRDRNTEAFFGQGTRLTVV.

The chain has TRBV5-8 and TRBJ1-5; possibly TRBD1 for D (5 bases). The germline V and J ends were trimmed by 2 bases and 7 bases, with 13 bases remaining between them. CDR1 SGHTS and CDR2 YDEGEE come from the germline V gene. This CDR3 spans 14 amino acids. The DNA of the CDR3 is TGTGCCAGCAGCTTCGGACGGGGGGGACAGCCCCAGCATTTT. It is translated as CASSFGRGGQPQHF. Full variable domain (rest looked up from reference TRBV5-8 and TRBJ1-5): EAGVTQSPTHLIKTRGQQATLRCSPISGHTSVYWYQQALGLGLQFLLWYDEGEERNRGNFPPRFSGRQFPNYSSELNVNALELEDSALYLCASSFGRGGQPQHFGDGTRLSIL.

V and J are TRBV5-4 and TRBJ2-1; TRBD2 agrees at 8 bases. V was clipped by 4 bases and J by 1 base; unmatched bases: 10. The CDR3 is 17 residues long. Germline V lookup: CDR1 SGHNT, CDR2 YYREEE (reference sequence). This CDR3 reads CASSPGGSSRSYNEQFF. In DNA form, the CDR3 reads TGTGCCAGCAGCCCGGGAGGGTCTAGCAGGTCCTACAATGAGCAGTTCTTC.